The 25 T cell receptor beta chains in this list originate from one sample, sequenced in a study of beta chain features in type 1 diabetes. Every bit of the isolated RNA underwent reverse transcription, so sequencing read expressed TCRB transcripts. Here immunoSEQ multiplex PCR was the method, and the copy in TCRdb shows in-frame clones only, minus some. The sample consists of roughly 290,000 clones, under 8.5% of them appearing once. Sample: central memory CD4+ T cells from blood. These receptors came from a woman aged 18-29 years in good health.

This clone came up many times. The chain links TRBV4-2 to TRBJ1-6, with TRBD1 matching 8 bases. The CDR3 runs to 16 residues. V shed 0 bases and J 10 bases; nucleotides not matched to a gene: 8. Germline values: CDR1 LGHNA, CDR2 YNFKEQ. CDR3: CASSQEGQGIGSPLHF. The CDR3 DNA follows: TGTGCCAGCAGCCAAGAAGGACAGGGAATAGGGTCACCCCTCCACTTT.

This clone was found once. The rearrangement links TRBV9 to TRBJ2-1, with 7 bases lining up with TRBD1. This CDR3 is 17 amino acids long. Germline values: CDR1 SGDLS, CDR2 YYNGEE. Losses at the gene ends were 0 bases for V and 3 bases for J; bases not matched to a gene: 9. In nucleotides, the CDR3 is TGTGCCAGCAGCGTAGCTTCCGGGCCAGGGGGCTACAATGAGCAGTTCTTC. Protein product: CASSVASGPGGYNEQFF.

This clone has more than one count but fewer than ten. The CDR3 protein is CASSSGQGVVETQYF. The CDR3 DNA reads as TGTGCCAGTAGTTCTGGGCAGGGGGTCGTGGAGACCCAGTACTTC. J is TRBJ2-5 and V is TRBV19; 7 bases align to TRBD1. The V gene's germline CDR1 is LNHDA and CDR2 SQIVND (reference sequence). The CDR3 runs 15 residues. After removal of 5 bases from V and 5 bases from J, the junction contained 11 bases not matched to a gene.

The chain employs TRBV18 and TRBJ1-1, with TRBD1 as a possible D gene (6 bases). Trimming took 2 bases from V and 5 from J, leaving 18 bases between them. Per germline, CDR1 KGHSH and CDR2 LQKENI. There are 16 residues in the CDR3. The CDR3 DNA sequence: TGTGCCAGCTCACCAAGGCGAGAGGGGGTCATAACTGAAGCTTTCTTT. Translated: CASSPRREGVITEAFF.

This chain uses TRBV6-1 with TRBJ2-1; D possibly matches TRBD1 or TRBD2 (6 bases each). Trimming pared 7 bases from V and 0 bases from J, leaving 13 bases between. The V gene's germline CDR1 is MNHNS and CDR2 SASEGT. The CDR3 runs 15 residues. The CDR3 region is CASKKGGSSYNEQFF. The CDR3 DNA reads as TGTGCCAGCAAAAAAGGGGGGAGCTCCTACAATGAGCAGTTCTTC.

As concerns this clone: Sequence at one end of the junction differs from germline and may be a read error. The V and J genes are TRBV5-1 and TRBJ1-2; TRBD1 is a possible D gene (5 bases). CDR3 size: 12 residues. Per the germline V gene, CDR1 is SGHRS and CDR2 is YFSETQ. The CDR3 region has the DNA TGTGCCAGCAGTTGGGGGATGACAACAGAAACCTTC. This sequence encodes CASSWGMTTETF.

A few counts support this clone. Here the CDR3 reads CASSLGREKLFF. CDR3 DNA: TGTGCCAGCAGCTTAGGTCGAGAAAAACTGTTTTTT. The gene calls are TRBV7-9 and TRBJ1-4; D remains ambiguous. This CDR3 contains 12 residues. CDR1 is SEHNR, CDR2 FQNEAQ, per germline (reference sequence). V gave up 1 base and J gave up 8 bases, with 5 bases separating them. Full variable domain (remainder filled in from reference TRBV7-9 and TRBJ1-4): DTGVSQNPRHKITKRGQNVTFRCDPISEHNRLYWYRQTLGQGPEFLTYFQNEAQLEKSRLLSDRFSAERPKGSFSTLEIQRTEQGDSAMYLCASSLGREKLFFGSGTQLSVL.

This clone was counted between two and nine times. This chain links TRBV7-3 with TRBJ1-3, with D perhaps matching TRBD1 (6 bases). Trimming pared 2 bases from V and 0 bases from J, leaving 11 bases between. The CDR3 loop spans 16 amino acids. Germline V gene lookup returns CDR1 SGHTA and CDR2 FQGTGA. The CDR3 protein is CASSLDGGRSGNTIYF. The CDR3 DNA reads as TGTGCCAGCAGCTTAGACGGGGGCCGCTCTGGAAACACCATATATTTT.

This clone was seen more than once but under ten times. The same CDR3 also results from other DNA sequences found in this sample. The rearrangement joins TRBV9 to TRBJ2-1, with 9 bases aligning to TRBD2. The CDR3 loop spans 15 amino acids. Trimming took 2 bases from V and 0 from J; bases not matched to a gene: 0. CDR1 SGDLS and CDR2 YYNGEE come from the germline V gene. CDR3 sequence (DNA): TGTGCCAGCAGCGTGACTAGCGGCTCCTACAATGAGCAGTTCTTC. Protein product: CASSVTSGSYNEQFF.

This clone was detected only a few times. The rearrangement links TRBV5-1 to TRBJ2-2; 7 bases match TRBD1. Trimming cost V 4 bases and J 2 bases; bases outside gene matches: 5. The CDR3 spans 15 residues. Germline assignment: CDR1 SGHRS and CDR2 YFSETQ. The chain's CDR3 is CASSQGGTNTGELFF. CDR3 coding DNA: TGCGCCAGCAGCCAAGGGGGCACAAACACCGGGGAGCTGTTTTTT.

The V and J genes are TRBV7-9 and TRBJ2-7; no definite D call. The CDR3 spans 12 residues. The germline gives CDR1 SEHNR, CDR2 FQNEAQ (reference sequence). Between the trimmed V and J ends, which lost 2 bases and 6 bases, there was a span of 8 bases. CDR3 nucleotides: TGTGCCAGCAGCTTATCTGGGATCGAGCAGTACTTC. It yields the protein CASSLSGIEQYF.

This clone was seen a handful of times. The chain combines TRBV27 with TRBJ2-1; D is ambiguous. The CDR3 has 14 amino acids. V was cut by 3 bases and J by 6 bases, with 12 bases left in between. CDR1 and CDR2 from the germline V gene are MNHEY and SMNVEV (reference sequence). CDR3 amino acids: CASSLRTDPNEQFF. CDR3 sequence (DNA): TGTGCCAGCAGTTTGAGGACGGACCCCAATGAGCAGTTCTTC.

The chain carries TRBV5-1 and TRBJ2-7; D gene unclear. Germline assignment: CDR1 SGHRS and CDR2 YFSETQ. Deletions cut 0 bases from V and 3 bases from J, with 13 bases between. The CDR3 loop spans 15 amino acids. The CDR3 region is CASSLGRPDDYEQYV. The CDR3, as DNA: TGCGCCAGCAGCTTGGGACGGCCCGATGACTACGAGCAGTACGTC.

This clone was detected only a few times. This chain connects TRBV11-2 to TRBJ2-3, with 8 bases matching TRBD2. The V gene's germline CDR1 is SGHAT and CDR2 FQNNGV. V shed 0 bases, J shed 9 bases, and the junction held 2 bases outside the gene matches. There are 13 residues in the CDR3. For the CDR3, the DNA is TGTGCCAGCAGCTTAGACCAGCGGGGGACGCAGTATTTT. Its translation is CASSLDQRGTQYF.

The V gene is TRBV4-2, the J gene TRBJ1-2; D ambiguous. V was clipped by 0 bases and J by 8 bases, with 13 bases between them. Per the germline V gene, CDR1 is LGHNA and CDR2 is YNFKEQ. This CDR3 comprises 14 residues. The CDR3: CASSQDVAYEGYTF. CDR3 nucleotide sequence: TGTGCCAGCAGCCAAGATGTAGCGTATGAAGGCTACACCTTC.

This clone was recorded a few times. The chain combines TRBV7-2 with TRBJ2-7; 8 positions match TRBD1. There are 14 residues in the CDR3. V shed 3 bases, J shed 3 bases, and the junction held 4 bases outside the gene matches. Germline V lookup: CDR1 SGHTA, CDR2 FQGNSA. This CDR3 reads CASSFGQGVYEQYF. CDR3 nucleotide sequence: TGTGCCAGCAGCTTTGGACAGGGAGTCTACGAGCAGTACTTC.

In this sample, this clone turned up a few times. This sequence joins TRBV13 and TRBJ1-3, with D unresolved. From germline, CDR1 is PRHDT and CDR2 FYEKMQ (reference sequence). This CDR3 comprises 14 residues. The V gene lost 4 bases and the J gene lost 0 bases, with 7 bases spanning the gap. The CDR3 region has the DNA TGTGCCAGCAGCTCTGTAAGCTCTGGAAACACCATATATTTT. Encoded protein: CASSSVSSGNTIYF.

Note on this clone: One end of the junction fails to match germline, which may point to a read error. The V call is TRBV5-4, the J call TRBJ2-5, with D possibly matching TRBD1 (5 bases). This CDR3 spans 13 amino acids. In germline, CDR1 is SGHNT, CDR2 YYREEE (reference sequence). CDR3 sequence (DNA): TGCGCCAGCAGCCAAGAACATGGGGCGGCCCAGTACTTC. Translated: CASSQEHGAAQYF.

This clone was counted between two and nine times. The chain uses TRBV7-2 and TRBJ1-3; D not resolved. V lost 6 bases and J lost 4, with 10 bases in between. Looked up from germline, CDR1 is SGHTA and CDR2 is FQGNSA. The CDR3 is 13 residues long. The CDR3 DNA is TGTGCCAGCAGTAGGGTGTTGGGAAACACCATATATTTT. Protein: CASSRVLGNTIYF.

This clone has a count of ten or more. This chain connects TRBV29-1 to TRBJ1-1, with 8 bases fitting TRBD1. Looked up from germline, CDR1 is SQVTM and CDR2 is ANQGSEA. This CDR3 comprises 14 residues. The V and J ends lost 3 bases and 6 bases, in that order; junction bases with no gene match: 9. The CDR3 nucleotides are TGCAGCGTTGACGGTACAGGGGGTTGGGCTGAAGCTTTCTTT. It codes for CSVDGTGGWAEAFF.

V is TRBV5-1 and J is TRBJ2-2; TRBD1 matches at 11 bases. V dropped 2 bases and J dropped 6; count of bases not matched to a gene: 6. Germline loops: CDR1 SGHRS, CDR2 YFSETQ. This CDR3 comprises 16 residues. CDR3 DNA: TGCGCCAGCAGCTTCCGCGGGACAGGGGGGCCCGGGGAGCTGTTTTTT. This sequence encodes CASSFRGTGGPGELFF.

The genes are TRBV5-5 and TRBJ2-7; 7 bases map to TRBD2. Germline V gene lookup returns CDR1 SGHKS and CDR2 YYEKEE (reference sequence). This CDR3 spans 15 amino acids. Losses at the gene ends were 0 bases for V and 9 bases for J; bases not matched to a gene: 12. The chain's CDR3 is CASSLVAGVRAVQYF. As DNA, the CDR3 is TGTGCCAGCAGCTTGGTGGCGGGAGTTCGGGCGGTGCAGTACTTC.

Ten or more counts support this clone. The genes are TRBV7-9 and TRBJ1-1; D is unclear. The length of the CDR3 is 17 residues. The germline gives CDR1 SEHNR, CDR2 FQNEAQ (reference sequence). V lost 1 base and J lost 0, with 15 bases in between. The CDR3 here is CASSLVWAGRLNTEAFF. DNA of the CDR3: TGTGCCAGCAGCTTAGTGTGGGCAGGAAGATTGAACACTGAAGCTTTCTTT.

This clone was seen more than once but under ten times. Mismatch with germline at one junction end may stem from a read error. V usage is TRBV29-1 and J usage is TRBJ1-2, with D maybe TRBD1 (5 bases). The CDR3 runs to 14 residues. The germline V gene encodes CDR1 SQVTM and CDR2 ANQGSEA. CDR3 nucleotide sequence: TGCAGCGTGGCCACAGACGCCGGGGCCTATCGCTACACCTTC. Its protein is CSVATDAGAYRYTF.

This rearrangement joins TRBV6-5 to TRBJ2-7; the D is unclear. The germline V and J ends were trimmed by 4 bases and 4 bases, with 11 bases remaining between them. The length of the CDR3 is 13 residues. Germline lookup yields CDR1 MNHEY and CDR2 SVGAGI. This CDR3 is CASSFTRAYEQYF. DNA for the CDR3: TGTGCCAGCAGTTTCACCCGGGCGTACGAGCAGTACTTC.